Sequencing of this T cell receptor (beta chain) was carried out in a study of blood T cell repertoires in COVID-19. On the study more broadly: The United States, Italy and Spain were the sources of the acute and convalescent COVID-19 samples.

V lost 3 bases and J lost 12, with 9 bases in between. CDR1 is DFQATT and CDR2 is SNEGSKA in the germline V gene (reference sequence). The CDR3 covers 10 residues. Original data processing: Estimation of nucleated cell counts was performed using reference gene primer amplification. Assay: immunoSEQ multiplex PCR; the TCRdb copy retains only in-frame clones and omits some. Clone size and V and J calls were adopted from that table, with D and trimming inferred from the DNA. The sample holds around 300,000 clones, around 88% seen once. Sequencing was carried out using PBMCs or T cells enriched from blood (not recorded which). This chain links TRBV20-1 with TRBJ2-1; D might be TRBD2 (5 bases). The receptor was isolated from a woman between 40 and 55 years old who had recovered from COVID-19. The CDR3 sequence is CSASLARQFF. Written as DNA, the CDR3 is TGCAGTGCTAGTCTAGCCAGGCAGTTCTTC.